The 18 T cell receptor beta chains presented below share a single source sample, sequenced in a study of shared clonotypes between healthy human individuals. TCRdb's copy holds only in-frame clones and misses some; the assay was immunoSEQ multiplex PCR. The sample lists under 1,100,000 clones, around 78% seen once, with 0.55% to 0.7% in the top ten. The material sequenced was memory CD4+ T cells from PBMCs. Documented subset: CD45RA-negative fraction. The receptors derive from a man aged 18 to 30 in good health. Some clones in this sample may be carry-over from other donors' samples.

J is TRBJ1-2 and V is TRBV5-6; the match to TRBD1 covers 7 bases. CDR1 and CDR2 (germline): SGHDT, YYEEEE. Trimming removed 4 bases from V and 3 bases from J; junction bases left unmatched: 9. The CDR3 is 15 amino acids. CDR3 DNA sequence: TGTGCCAGCAGCCGGGGACAGTCGTTTTACTATGGCTACACCTTC. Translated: CASSRGQSFYYGYTF. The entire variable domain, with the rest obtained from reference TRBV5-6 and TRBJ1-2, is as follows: DAGVTQSPTHLIKTRGQQVTLRCSPKSGHDTVSWYQQALGQGPQFIFQYYEEEERQRGNFPDRFSGHQFPNYSSELNVNALLLGDSALYLCASSRGQSFYYGYTFGSGTRLTVV.

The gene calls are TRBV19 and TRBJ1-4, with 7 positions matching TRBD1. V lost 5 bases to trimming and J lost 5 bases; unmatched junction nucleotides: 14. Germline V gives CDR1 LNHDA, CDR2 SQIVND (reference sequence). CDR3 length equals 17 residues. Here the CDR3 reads CASSRTTGPARNEKLFF. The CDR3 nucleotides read TGTGCCAGTAGTCGAACGACAGGGCCGGCAAGAAATGAAAAACTGTTTTTT.

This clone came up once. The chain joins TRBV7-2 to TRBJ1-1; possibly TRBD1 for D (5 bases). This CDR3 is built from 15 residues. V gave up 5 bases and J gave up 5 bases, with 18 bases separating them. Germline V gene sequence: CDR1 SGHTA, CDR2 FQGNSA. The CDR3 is CASSTRTTGRTEAFF. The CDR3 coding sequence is TGTGCCAGCAGCACCCGGACAACAGGACGGACTGAAGCTTTCTTT.

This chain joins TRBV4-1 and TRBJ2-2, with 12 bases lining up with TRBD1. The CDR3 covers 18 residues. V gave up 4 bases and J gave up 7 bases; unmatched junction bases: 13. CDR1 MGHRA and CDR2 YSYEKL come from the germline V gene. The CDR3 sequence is CASSRGPGQGATGGELFF. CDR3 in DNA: TGCGCCAGCAGCCGCGGGCCGGGACAGGGGGCCACCGGCGGGGAGCTGTTTTTT.

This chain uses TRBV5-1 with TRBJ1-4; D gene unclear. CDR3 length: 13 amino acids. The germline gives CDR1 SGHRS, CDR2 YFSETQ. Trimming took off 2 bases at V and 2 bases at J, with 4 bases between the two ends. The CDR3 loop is CASSFGTNEKLFF. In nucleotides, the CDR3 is TGCGCCAGCAGCTTCGGTACTAATGAAAAACTGTTTTTT.

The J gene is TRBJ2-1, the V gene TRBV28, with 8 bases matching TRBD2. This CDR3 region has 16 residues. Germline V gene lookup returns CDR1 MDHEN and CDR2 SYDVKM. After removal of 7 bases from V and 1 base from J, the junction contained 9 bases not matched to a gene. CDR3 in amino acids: CASTLGGGLSYNEQFF. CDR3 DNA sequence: TGTGCCAGCACCCTCGGGGGGGGGCTTTCCTACAATGAGCAGTTCTTC.

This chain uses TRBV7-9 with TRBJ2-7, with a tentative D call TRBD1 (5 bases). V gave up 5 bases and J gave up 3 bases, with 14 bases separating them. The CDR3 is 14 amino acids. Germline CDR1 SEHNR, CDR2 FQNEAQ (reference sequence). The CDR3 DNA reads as TGTGCCAGCAGCGTCAGACAGACAAACTACGAGCAGTACTTC. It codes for CASSVRQTNYEQYF.

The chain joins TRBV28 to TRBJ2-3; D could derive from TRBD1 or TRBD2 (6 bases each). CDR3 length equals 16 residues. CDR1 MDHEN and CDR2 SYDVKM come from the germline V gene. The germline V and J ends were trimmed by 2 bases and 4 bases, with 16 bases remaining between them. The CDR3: CASSLGAGRGADTQYF. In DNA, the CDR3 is TGTGCCAGCAGTTTAGGGGCTGGAAGGGGGGCAGATACGCAGTATTTT.

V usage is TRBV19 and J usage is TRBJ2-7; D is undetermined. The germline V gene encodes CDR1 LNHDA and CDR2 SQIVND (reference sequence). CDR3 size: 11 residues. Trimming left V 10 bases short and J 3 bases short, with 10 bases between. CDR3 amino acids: CATSVHYEQYF. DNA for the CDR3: TGTGCCACCTCCGTCCACTACGAGCAGTACTTC.

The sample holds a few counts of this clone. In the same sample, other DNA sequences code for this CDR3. CDR3 amino acids: CASSRTSGTYEQYF. In nucleotides, the CDR3 is TGTGCCAGTAGTCGGACTAGCGGGACCTACGAGCAGTACTTC. This rearrangement joins TRBV19 to TRBJ2-7; 12 bases agree with TRBD2. This CDR3 has 14 amino acids. V gave up 5 bases and J gave up 2 bases; unmatched junction bases: 1. Germline V gene lookup returns CDR1 LNHDA and CDR2 SQIVND (reference sequence).

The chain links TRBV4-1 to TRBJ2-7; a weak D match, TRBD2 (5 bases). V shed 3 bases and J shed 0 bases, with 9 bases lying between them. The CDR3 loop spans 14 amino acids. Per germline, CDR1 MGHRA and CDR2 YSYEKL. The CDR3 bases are TGCGCCAGCAGCCAGGGAGTCCTCTCCTACGAGCAGTACTTC. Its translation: CASSQGVLSYEQYF.

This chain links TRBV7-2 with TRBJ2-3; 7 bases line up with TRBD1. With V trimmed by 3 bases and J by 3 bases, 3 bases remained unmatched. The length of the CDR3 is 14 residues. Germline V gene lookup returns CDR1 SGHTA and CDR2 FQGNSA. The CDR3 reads CASSFAQGTDTQYF. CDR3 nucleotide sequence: TGTGCCAGCAGCTTTGCACAGGGGACAGATACGCAGTATTTT.

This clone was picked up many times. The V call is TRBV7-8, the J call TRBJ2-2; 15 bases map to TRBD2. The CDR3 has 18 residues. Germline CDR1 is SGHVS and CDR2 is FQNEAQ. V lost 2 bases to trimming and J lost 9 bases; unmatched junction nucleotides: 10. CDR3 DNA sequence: TGTGCCAGCAGCTTACCCCTCAGGACTAGCGGGAGGGCCCGGGAGCTGTTTTTT. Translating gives CASSLPLRTSGRARELFF.

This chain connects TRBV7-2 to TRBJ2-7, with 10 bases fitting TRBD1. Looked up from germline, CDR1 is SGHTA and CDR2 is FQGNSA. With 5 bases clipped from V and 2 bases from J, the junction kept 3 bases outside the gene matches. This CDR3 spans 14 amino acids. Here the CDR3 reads CASSVGQGPYEQYF. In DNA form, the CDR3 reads TGTGCCAGCAGCGTGGGACAGGGGCCCTACGAGCAGTACTTC. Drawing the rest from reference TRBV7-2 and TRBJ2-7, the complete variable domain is GAGVSQSPSNKVTEKGKDVELRCDPISGHTALYWYRQSLGQGLEFLIYFQGNSAPDKSGLPSDRFSAERTGGSVSTLTIQRTQQEDSAVYLCASSVGQGPYEQYFGPGTRLTVT.

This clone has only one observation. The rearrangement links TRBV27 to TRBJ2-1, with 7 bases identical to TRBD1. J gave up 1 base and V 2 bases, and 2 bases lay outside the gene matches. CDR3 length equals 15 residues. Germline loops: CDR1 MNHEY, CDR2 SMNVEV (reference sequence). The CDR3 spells CASSLRGLSYNEQFF. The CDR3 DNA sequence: TGTGCCAGCAGTTTAAGGGGGCTATCCTACAATGAGCAGTTCTTC.

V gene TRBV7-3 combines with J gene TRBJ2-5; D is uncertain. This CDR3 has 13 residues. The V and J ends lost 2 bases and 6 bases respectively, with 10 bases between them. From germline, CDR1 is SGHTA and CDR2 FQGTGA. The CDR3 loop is CASSLGGYQTQYF. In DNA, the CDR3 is TGTGCCAGCAGCTTAGGTGGATATCAGACCCAGTACTTC.

CDR3 nucleotide sequence: TGCGCCAGCAGCTTGTCCCTGGTCGAGACCCAGTACTTC. Protein sequence: CASSLSLVETQYF. The chain couples TRBV5-1 to TRBJ2-5; D is unresolved. The V end was cut by 1 base, the J end by 5 bases, with 9 bases between. Germline assignment: CDR1 SGHRS and CDR2 YFSETQ. CDR3 size: 13 residues.

The CDR3 is CASTGDRSSYNEQFF. The CDR3 bases are TGTGCCAGCACCGGGGACAGGAGCTCCTACAATGAGCAGTTCTTC. The chain has TRBV7-9 and TRBJ2-1; 8 nucleotides align to TRBD1. This CDR3 is built from 15 residues. Trimming took 7 bases from V and 0 from J; bases not matched to a gene: 5. Germline CDR1 SEHNR, CDR2 FQNEAQ (reference sequence).